Below are 2 T cell receptor beta chains sequenced from a single sample in a study of blood T cell repertoires in COVID-19. Sequenced by immunoSEQ multiplex PCR; TCRdb stores in-frame clones only, minus some. The repertoire holds about 320,000 clones, with 87% as singletons. The sequenced sample consisted of PBMCs or T cells enriched from blood (not recorded which). The receptors derive from a woman in her thirties who had recovered from COVID-19.

In its sample, this clone was seen many times. V usage is TRBV7-8 and J usage is TRBJ2-6; D perhaps matches TRBD1 (5 bases). V shed 7 bases and J shed 2 bases, with 15 bases lying between them. The germline V gene encodes CDR1 SGHVS and CDR2 FQNEAQ. The CDR3 has 16 residues. The CDR3 here is CASTTAVGPGANVLTF. The CDR3 DNA is TGTGCCAGCACGACAGCTGTTGGCCCTGGGGCCAACGTCCTGACTTTC.

V is TRBV5-4 and J is TRBJ1-1; D ambiguous. CDR1 is SGHNT, CDR2 YYREEE, per germline (reference sequence). CDR3 length: 14 amino acids. V was trimmed by 1 base and J by 3 bases, leaving 10 bases between them. CDR3 nucleotides: TGTGCCAGCAGCTTGAGAGGAGGGCACACTGAAGCTTTCTTT. Its translation: CASSLRGGHTEAFF.